The entry below gives a single TCR beta chain sequence along with its context. Starting 14 to 28 days after autologous transplant, ipilimumab 1 mg/kg was given. The data stem from a study of ipilimumab plus nivolumab after autologous stem cell transplantation. Germline CDR1 is LNHDA and CDR2 is SQIVND (reference sequence). V dropped 5 bases and J dropped 5; count of bases not matched to a gene: 2. This CDR3 is built from 14 residues. The table came from immunoSEQ multiplex PCR; TCRdb's copy has only in-frame clones and leaves some out. This sample carries thousands of clones, over 85% of them seen once, and the ten largest clones take 1.5% to 2%.

The V gene is TRBV19, the J gene TRBJ2-2, with 10 bases lining up with TRBD1. The source was PBMCs, collected in a trial of ipilimumab plus nivolumab as post-transplant consolidation. The source is a male donor with primary mediastinal lymphoma. CDR3 sequence: CASSGTGATGELFF. The CDR3 DNA follows: TGTGCCAGTAGTGGGACAGGGGCGACCGGGGAGCTGTTTTTT.